Presented here are 30 T cell receptor beta chains from one specimen sequenced in a study of T cell responses to AZD1222 COVID-19 vaccine. Measured with immunoSEQ multiplex PCR; TCRdb has only the in-frame clones, and not every one. This table holds roughly 130,000 clones, over 75% found once. The sample here was peripheral blood, taken on day 0 of AZD1222 vaccination. Receptors were obtained from an adult in good health.

This clone was counted a single time. This chain uses TRBV5-1 with TRBJ2-7; 11 bases match TRBD2. V lost 4 bases to trimming and J lost 2 bases; unmatched junction nucleotides: 5. This CDR3 is 15 amino acids long. Germline lookup yields CDR1 SGHRS and CDR2 YFSETQ. The CDR3 loop is CASSPGLAVTYEQYF. The CDR3, as DNA: TGCGCCAGCAGCCCGGGACTAGCGGTAACCTACGAGCAGTACTTC. The full variable domain, in which reference TRBV5-1 and TRBJ2-7 provide the parts outside the CDR3, is KAGVTQTPRYLIKTRGQQVTLSCSPISGHRSVSWYQQTPGQGLQFLFEYFSETQRNKGNFPGRFSGRQFSNSRSEMNVSTLELGDSALYLCASSPGLAVTYEQYFGPGTRLTVT.

The CDR3 DNA is TGCGCCAGCAGCCCGAACACGGGGGGCATCTATGGCTACACCTTC. Translating it yields CASSPNTGGIYGYTF. The J gene is TRBJ1-2, the V gene TRBV5-1, with D perhaps matching TRBD1 (6 bases). Trimming shortened V by 4 bases and J by 4 bases, and 17 bases separated the two germline ends. Germline V gives CDR1 SGHRS, CDR2 YFSETQ. The CDR3 spans 15 residues.

The CDR3 sequence is CASSNKTFQETQYF. The CDR3 DNA reads as TGTGCCAGCAGTAACAAGACCTTCCAAGAGACCCAGTACTTC. This chain links TRBV6-4 with TRBJ2-5; the D is unclear. This CDR3 has 14 residues. Germline values: CDR1 MRHNA, CDR2 SNTAGT. The V end was cut by 5 bases, the J end by 1 base, with 11 bases between.

The rearrangement links TRBV19 to TRBJ1-4; 7 bases agree with TRBD1. Germline lookup yields CDR1 LNHDA and CDR2 SQIVND (reference sequence). There are 15 residues in the CDR3. Trimming removed 7 bases from V and 4 bases from J; junction bases left unmatched: 9. CDR3 nucleotides: TGTGCCAGTAAGGACTCGGGACAGATTAATGAAAAACTGTTTTTT. Its protein is CASKDSGQINEKLFF.

The rearrangement uses TRBV30 and TRBJ1-3; TRBD1 matches 7 bases. Germline loops: CDR1 GTSNPN, CDR2 SVGIG (reference sequence). The CDR3 covers 16 residues. Trimming cost V 4 bases and J 0 bases; bases outside gene matches: 9. The DNA for the CDR3 is TGTGCCTGGAAAAGACAGGGACTTCGCTCTGGAAACACCATATATTTT. Translated, it gives CAWKRQGLRSGNTIYF. Full variable domain (missing parts from reference TRBV30 and TRBJ1-3): SQTIHQWPATLVQPVGSPLSLECTVEGTSNPNLYWYRQAAGRGLQLLFYSVGIGQISSEVPQNLSASRPQDRQFILSSKKLLLSDSGFYLCAWKRQGLRSGNTIYFGEGSWLTVV.

The V and J genes are TRBV7-8 and TRBJ2-1; no firm D call. The CDR3 runs 15 residues. The V end lost 2 bases, the J end lost 6 bases, and 14 bases lay between the germline ends. Germline assignment: CDR1 SGHVS and CDR2 FQNEAQ. The CDR3 region is CASSLLRPKGNEQFF. For the CDR3, the DNA is TGTGCCAGCAGCTTACTTCGACCTAAGGGCAATGAGCAGTTCTTC.

The chain uses TRBV7-2 and TRBJ2-7; 7 bases line up with TRBD2. The CDR3 spans 19 residues. Trimming removed 0 bases from V and 1 base from J; junction bases left unmatched: 15. The germline gives CDR1 SGHTA, CDR2 FQGNSA. The CDR3 nucleotides read TGTGCCAGCAGCTTAGCTGTGACGGGATCAACGGGAGGATCCTACGAGCAGTACTTC. Encoded protein: CASSLAVTGSTGGSYEQYF.

The CDR3 sequence: CASSEYGEGVDQPQHF. Here the CDR3 DNA reads TGTGCCAGCAGTGAATATGGGGAGGGAGTGGATCAGCCCCAGCATTTT. The chain has TRBV6-1 and TRBJ1-5, with no clear D. Germline values: CDR1 MNHNS, CDR2 SASEGT. The CDR3 is 16 amino acids. Trimming took 2 bases from V and 5 from J, leaving 16 bases between them.

A word on this clone: Compared with germline, one end of the junction differs, possibly owing to a read error. The chain has TRBV3-1 (or the pseudogene TRBV3-2) and TRBJ2-5; D is possibly TRBD2 (6 bases). CDR1 and CDR2 from the germline V gene are LGHDT and YNNKEL (reference sequence). The CDR3 length is 17 residues. The DNA for the CDR3 is TGTGCCAGCAGGCAAGATCATGCCGGGAGCTATCGAGAGACCCAGTACTTC. Translating it yields CASRQDHAGSYRETQYF.

V gene TRBV6-6 combines with J gene TRBJ1-3, with 7 bases lining up with TRBD1. CDR3 length: 14 amino acids. The germline gives CDR1 MNHNY, CDR2 SVGAGI (reference sequence). The J segment lost 2 bases and the V segment lost 6 bases, leaving 4 bases of the junction unmatched. CDR3 region: CASSTGDAGNTIYF. CDR3 nucleotides: TGTGCCAGCAGCACAGGGGACGCTGGAAACACCATATATTTT.

DNA of the CDR3: TGTGCCAGCAGCGCGATTCCGCGGGGCAACACCGGGGAGCTGTTTTTT. It encodes CASSAIPRGNTGELFF. This chain joins TRBV9 and TRBJ2-2; TRBD2 might be the D (6 bases). The CDR3 totals 16 residues. The germline V gene encodes CDR1 SGDLS and CDR2 YYNGEE. Trimming cost V 3 bases and J 2 bases, with 14 bases left between them.

This clone was picked up one time. The DNA of the CDR3 is TGCGCCAGCAGCTTGGGTGGGACGCTAAGCTACGAGCAGTACTTC. It translates to CASSLGGTLSYEQYF. The rearrangement links TRBV5-1 to TRBJ2-7; possibly TRBD1 or TRBD2 for D (5 bases each). Germline lookup yields CDR1 SGHRS and CDR2 YFSETQ. The CDR3 loop spans 15 amino acids. Trimming removed 0 bases from V and 3 bases from J, with 13 bases in between.

The CDR3 loop reads CASSASQGVLRETQYF. The CDR3 region has the DNA TGTGCCAGCAGCGCCTCACAGGGGGTTTTGAGGGAGACCCAGTACTTC. This rearrangement joins TRBV9 to TRBJ2-5; 8 positions match TRBD1. Germline CDR1 SGDLS, CDR2 YYNGEE. The CDR3 runs 16 residues. The V segment lost 3 bases and the J segment 5 bases; nucleotides outside the gene matches: 12.

The V call is TRBV10-3, the J call TRBJ2-3; TRBD2 matches 11 bases. Trimming removed 3 bases from V and 5 bases from J; junction bases left unmatched: 4. The CDR3 has 15 amino acids. Germline CDR1 ENHRY, CDR2 SYGVKD. CDR3: CAISDSGGAQDTQYF. The CDR3 region has the DNA TGTGCCATCAGTGATAGCGGGGGGGCCCAAGATACGCAGTATTTT.

Here the CDR3 reads CASSVKQGIGDGYTF. In DNA, the CDR3 is TGTGCCAGCAGTGTAAAACAGGGGATTGGAGATGGCTACACCTTC. This chain joins TRBV27 and TRBJ1-2; the match to TRBD1 covers 7 bases. Per the germline V gene, CDR1 is MNHEY and CDR2 is SMNVEV (reference sequence). This CDR3 comprises 15 residues. The trim removed 5 bases at V and 6 bases at J, leaving 12 bases unmatched.

The chain employs TRBV28 and TRBJ2-7; D perhaps matches TRBD1 (6 bases). The CDR3 has 14 residues. Germline CDR1 reads MDHEN; CDR2 reads SYDVKM. The V end lost 4 bases, the J end lost 5 bases, and 15 bases lay between the germline ends. The CDR3 protein is CASSSSGEGDEQYF. The CDR3 DNA follows: TGTGCCAGCAGTTCTTCAGGGGAAGGTGACGAGCAGTACTTC.

The chain joins TRBV27 to TRBJ2-1, with 9 bases lining up with TRBD2. Germline lookup yields CDR1 MNHEY and CDR2 SMNVEV (reference sequence). The CDR3 covers 14 residues. The V and J ends lost 8 bases and 8 bases, in that order; junction bases with no gene match: 10. CDR3 in amino acids: CASRSGSRGDEQFF. The DNA for the CDR3 is TGTGCCAGCCGTAGCGGGAGCAGGGGCGATGAGCAGTTCTTC.

V and J are TRBV5-4 and TRBJ1-4, with TRBD1 as a possible D gene (5 bases). V lost 1 base, J lost 1 base, and 11 bases lay in between. Germline V gives CDR1 SGHNT, CDR2 YYREEE (reference sequence). There are 16 residues in the CDR3. CDR3 DNA sequence: TGTGCCAGCAGCTTGCCTGGGGCCGTAACTAATGAAAAACTGTTTTTT. Its translation: CASSLPGAVTNEKLFF.

The CDR3 here is CASSYGAGTYEQYF. The CDR3 bases are TGTGCCAGCAGTTACGGGGCAGGGACCTACGAGCAGTACTTC. This chain joins TRBV6-5 and TRBJ2-7, with a possible D match to TRBD1 (5 bases). Germline values: CDR1 MNHEY, CDR2 SVGAGI. The CDR3 is 14 amino acids. V was cut by 2 bases and J by 2 bases, with 10 bases left in between.

The V and J genes are TRBV7-3 and TRBJ1-2; no definite D call. Between the trimmed V and J ends, which lost 2 bases and 2 bases, there was a span of 12 bases. Germline-derived CDR1 and CDR2 are SGHTA and FQGTGA. CDR3 length: 15 residues. CDR3 nucleotide sequence: TGTGCCAGCAGCTTACGCCAGGAGGGAAACTATGGCTACACCTTC. The encoded protein is CASSLRQEGNYGYTF.

The V gene is TRBV2, the J gene TRBJ1-6, with 10 bases identical to TRBD1. V shed 2 bases, J shed 4 bases, and the junction held 8 bases outside the gene matches. Germline CDR1 and CDR2: SNHLY and FYNNEI. The CDR3 consists of 18 residues. This chain's CDR3 is CASSERDRGRGYNSPLHF. Here the CDR3 DNA reads TGTGCCAGCAGTGAACGGGACAGGGGCCGGGGTTATAATTCACCCCTCCACTTT.

The V gene is TRBV19, the J gene TRBJ1-6, with TRBD1 matching over 7 bases. CDR1 and CDR2 (germline): LNHDA, SQIVND (reference sequence). V trimming: 7 bases; J trimming: 9 bases; junction bases outside the gene matches: 9. The CDR3 contains 14 residues. CDR3 sequence (DNA): TGTGCCAGTACCCCCAGGGGGGCAGGTTCACCCCTCCACTTT. It is translated as CASTPRGAGSPLHF.

V gene TRBV5-1 combines with J gene TRBJ2-5, with TRBD1 matching over 7 bases. The CDR3 has 14 amino acids. Looked up from germline, CDR1 is SGHRS and CDR2 is YFSETQ. Trimming at V came to 0 bases and at J to 4 bases, leaving 3 bases not matched to a gene. The CDR3 bases are TGCGCCAGCAGCTTGGGTAGGGGGCCAGAGACCCAGTACTTC. Amino acid sequence: CASSLGRGPETQYF.

The V call is TRBV3-1 (or the pseudogene TRBV3-2), the J call TRBJ2-1; 12 bases are a match to TRBD2. V trimming: 1 base; J trimming: 6 bases; junction bases outside the gene matches: 10. The CDR3 is 18 amino acids. In germline, CDR1 is LGHDT, CDR2 YNNKEL (reference sequence). Here the CDR3 reads CASSQVPSGRALGNEQFF. The CDR3 region has the DNA TGTGCCAGCAGCCAAGTGCCTAGCGGGAGGGCCTTAGGCAATGAGCAGTTCTTC.

The V call is TRBV19, the J call TRBJ1-2; D uncertain. The germline V gene has CDR1 LNHDA and CDR2 SQIVND (reference sequence). The CDR3 extends over 13 amino acids. V was shortened by 3 bases and J by 7 bases, with 12 bases between the two germline ends. CDR3 region: CASSMGPAGGYTF. CDR3 in DNA: TGTGCCAGTAGTATGGGCCCGGCCGGTGGCTACACCTTC.

The chain joins TRBV11-2 to TRBJ2-7; D unresolved. The V end lost 1 base, the J end lost 2 bases, and 9 bases lay between the germline ends. The CDR3 runs 14 residues. Per the germline V gene, CDR1 is SGHAT and CDR2 is FQNNGV. CDR3 sequence: CASSLGGRTYEQYF. The CDR3 DNA sequence: TGTGCCAGCAGCTTAGGAGGCAGGACCTACGAGCAGTACTTC.

V usage is TRBV6-5 and J usage is TRBJ2-1; D uncertain. Germline V CDR1 and CDR2: MNHEY, SVGAGI. CDR3 length: 11 amino acids. V was pared by 6 bases and J by 5 bases, with 5 bases between. The CDR3 reads CASSGNNEQFF. The CDR3 nucleotides read TGTGCCAGCAGCGGAAACAATGAGCAGTTCTTC.

The chain has TRBV5-1 and TRBJ2-3, with TRBD2 matching over 7 bases. The CDR3 contains 15 residues. With 3 bases clipped from V and 0 bases from J, the junction kept 4 bases outside the gene matches. CDR1 is SGHRS, CDR2 YFSETQ, per germline. The CDR3 coding sequence is TGCGCCAGCAGCTCTAGCGGAGTAAGCACAGATACGCAGTATTTT. It yields the protein CASSSSGVSTDTQYF.

The chain uses TRBV11-2 and TRBJ1-2; D gene uncertain. Germline V gives CDR1 SGHAT, CDR2 FQNNGV. V was shortened by 5 bases and J by 8 bases, with 15 bases between the two germline ends. CDR3 size: 13 residues. CDR3 DNA sequence: TGTGCCAGCAGCCCTGCAGGTTCGCGGGGCTACACCTTC. Protein product: CASSPAGSRGYTF. Filled out from reference TRBV11-2 and TRBJ1-2, the complete variable domain reads EAGVAQSPRYKIIEKRQSVAFWCNPISGHATLYWYQQILGQGPKLLIQFQNNGVVDDSQLPKDRFSAERLKGVDSTLKIQPAKLEDSAVYLCASSPAGSRGYTFGSGTRLTVV.

The chain recombines TRBV15 with TRBJ2-7; D gene uncertain. The CDR3 consists of 16 residues. CDR1 and CDR2 from the germline V gene are LNHNV and YYDKDF (reference sequence). V was clipped by 0 bases and J by 4 bases, with 16 bases between them. CDR3 residues: CATSRDRNYQTYEQYF. CDR3 DNA sequence: TGTGCCACCAGCAGAGATCGAAACTACCAGACGTACGAGCAGTACTTC.